The 3 T cell receptor beta chains below were found in one sample sequenced in a study of tissue T cells after allogeneic stem cell transplantation. Libraries were prepared by immunoSEQ multiplex PCR; TCRdb keeps only in-frame clonotypes and omits some of them. Here the sample spans about 48,000 clones, approximately 70% being singletons. The sample comprised sorted cells pooled from one or two spleens. These TCRs come from a pool of C57BL/6 mice in good health.

This clone is a singleton in its sample. The genes are named according to mouse. The DNA ends 1 residue before the CDR3 does, and the rest of the CDR3 is filled in from the germline J gene. The genes are TRBV20 and TRBJ2-1; possibly TRBD1 for D (5 bases). V shed 0 bases and J shed 6 bases, with 12 bases lying between them. CDR1 is GFQATS and CDR2 is STVNSAI in the germline V gene. The CDR3 extends over 14 amino acids. The CDR3 protein is CGARDGPGSAEQFF. The DNA read from the CDR3 is TGTGGTGCTAGGGATGGTCCAGGGAGTGCTGAGCAGTTC.

With respect to this clone: Gene and germline names: mouse. The CDR3 end falls 1 residue outside the read, so it is completed with the germline J gene. The chain joins TRBV29 to TRBJ1-1; maybe TRBD1 (5 bases). This CDR3 spans 14 amino acids. V lost 5 bases and J lost 0, with 10 bases in between. From germline, CDR1 is MSHET and CDR2 SYDVDS. The CDR3 protein is CASSLGLPNTEVFF. Partial CDR3 DNA: TGTGCTAGCAGTCTGGGACTCCCAAACACAGAAGTCTTC.

As concerns this clone: Gene labels here are mouse ones. The read is 1 residue too short to cover the CDR3 end, so that end is filled in from the germline J gene. The genes are TRBV13-1 and TRBJ2-4, with 8 bases fitting TRBD2. The trim removed 0 bases at V and 7 bases at J, leaving 4 bases unmatched. Looked up from germline, CDR1 is NSHNY and CDR2 is SYGAGN. The CDR3 extends over 14 amino acids. CDR3 loop: CASSDAGTGDTLYF. The part of the CDR3 DNA that was read is TGTGCCAGCAGTGATGCGGGGACTGGAGACACCTTGTAC.